This T cell receptor beta chain comes out of a study of regulatory T cells in long-lasting Graves disease. Study summary: Graves' cases, newly diagnosed, had used antithyroid drugs under 3 months.

Sequencing libraries for TCR beta were prepared with iRepertoire HTBI primers and Arm-PCR of CDR3 regions. Each CDR3 protein is one row after TCRdb ran MiXCR on the multiplex PCR reads. The data show 450,000 to 500,000 distinct CDR3 sequences, 16% seen once. The time point denotes: newly diagnosed GD, antithyroid drugs for less than 3 months. Extracted PBMC RNA gave rise to the TCR library. This clonotype has at least ten counts. The same data also contributed to another study, on T cells in Graves' hyperthyroidism and ophthalmopathy. That work states: Ophthalmopathy onset followed model prediction by a median roughly 6 months.

The source of this sequence is a man aged 40-55 years with Graves disease. Sequencing used peripheral blood mononuclear cells (PBMCs), obtained at new diagnosis, from a patient treated with antithyroid drugs.

The CDR3: CASSPDGGQNNQPQHF. The CDR3 nucleotides are TGTGCCAGCTCACCCGACGGAGGACAGAACAATCAGCCCCAGCATTTT. The chain carries TRBV18 and TRBJ1-5, with D possibly being TRBD1 (6 bases). CDR3 size: 16 residues. Germline loops: CDR1 KGHSH, CDR2 LQKENI. The ends were cut back, 3 bases at V and 3 bases at J, with 15 bases in the middle.